One sample yielded the 12 T cell receptor beta chains listed below, sequenced in a study of blood T cell repertoires in COVID-19. This table comes from immunoSEQ multiplex PCR, and its TCRdb copy is limited to in-frame clones, with some not included. The sample lists 65,000 to 80,000 clones, about 90% occurring once. The sequenced sample consisted of peripheral blood. Every receptor here comes from a man aged 45-65 years with active COVID-19.

This chain connects TRBV5-5 to TRBJ2-7; 8 nucleotides line up with TRBD1. The CDR3 has 14 amino acids. Germline V lookup: CDR1 SGHKS, CDR2 YYEKEE (reference sequence). J gave up 4 bases and V 0 bases, and 3 bases lay outside the gene matches. The CDR3 sequence: CASSLGGQDYEQYF. CDR3 DNA: TGTGCCAGCAGCTTGGGGGGACAGGATTACGAGCAGTACTTC.

The chain joins TRBV9 to TRBJ2-3, with TRBD2 identical over 13 bases. The CDR3 contains 18 residues. In germline, CDR1 is SGDLS, CDR2 YYNGEE. Trimming at V came to 0 bases and at J to 2 bases, leaving 6 bases not matched to a gene. CDR3 sequence: CASSVGTSGGYYTDTQYF. The CDR3, as DNA: TGTGCCAGCAGCGTAGGGACTAGCGGGGGATATTACACAGATACGCAGTATTTT. Drawing the rest from reference TRBV9 and TRBJ2-3, the complete variable domain is DSGVTQTPKHLITATGQRVTLRCSPRSGDLSVYWYQQSLDQGLQFLIQYYNGEERAKGNILERFSAQQFPDLHSELNLSSLELGDSALYFCASSVGTSGGYYTDTQYFGPGTRLTVL.

This chain uses TRBV4-1 with TRBJ1-2; TRBD1 matches at 9 bases. From germline, CDR1 is MGHRA and CDR2 YSYEKL. The CDR3 has 13 residues. With V trimmed by 2 bases and J by 8 bases, 3 bases remained unmatched. In nucleotides, the CDR3 is TGCGCCAGCAGCCAAACAGGGGGCAGGGGCTACACCTTC. It specifies CASSQTGGRGYTF.

The genes are TRBV2 and TRBJ1-1; no clear D. Per the germline V gene, CDR1 is SNHLY and CDR2 is FYNNEI. CDR3 length equals 12 residues. Deletions cut 6 bases from V and 0 bases from J, with 5 bases between. This chain's CDR3 is CASRAVNTEAFF. The CDR3 DNA reads as TGTGCCAGCAGGGCAGTGAACACTGAAGCTTTCTTT.

V is TRBV5-1 and J is TRBJ1-3; 7 bases agree with TRBD1. Germline CDR1 SGHRS, CDR2 YFSETQ. V shed 4 bases and J 3 bases; nucleotides not matched to a gene: 7. The CDR3 consists of 15 residues. CDR3 protein: CASSLDRESGNTIYF. The CDR3 DNA is TGCGCCAGCAGCCTAGACAGGGAAAGTGGAAACACCATATATTTT.

The V gene is TRBV29-1, the J gene TRBJ2-5; TRBD2 matches 7 bases. Germline CDR1 is SQVTM and CDR2 is ANQGSEA. The CDR3 consists of 10 residues. The CDR3 nucleotides are TGCGCGGGAGCCAAAGAGACCCAGTACTTC. It translates to CAGAKETQYF.

V usage is TRBV7-8 and J usage is TRBJ2-5; weak D call: TRBD2 (6 bases). The germline V gene has CDR1 SGHVS and CDR2 FQNEAQ. With 5 bases removed from V and 2 bases from J, the gap between germline ends came to 15 bases. The length of the CDR3 is 15 residues. CDR3 in DNA: TGTGCCAGCAGCCCATCCCGGGGGAAACAAGAGACCCAGTACTTC. Amino acids: CASSPSRGKQETQYF.

In DNA, the CDR3 is TGTGCCAGCAGCTTGAAGCTTTACGAGCAGTACTTC. This gives the protein CASSLKLYEQYF. V and J are TRBV13 and TRBJ2-7, with no clear D. Germline loops: CDR1 PRHDT, CDR2 FYEKMQ (reference sequence). This CDR3 comprises 12 residues. The V end lost 3 bases, the J end lost 4 bases, and 7 bases lay between the germline ends.

This sequence joins TRBV6-2 or TRBV6-3 and TRBJ2-5; the match to TRBD2 covers 9 bases. V trimming: 2 bases; J trimming: 4 bases; junction bases outside the gene matches: 2. Germline V lookup: CDR1 MNHEY, CDR2 SVGEGT. The CDR3 is made up of 14 amino acids. The CDR3 spells CASSYGTSLETQYF. DNA of the CDR3: TGTGCCAGCAGTTACGGGACTAGCTTAGAGACCCAGTACTTC.

This chain uses TRBV6-5 with TRBJ1-6; D gene unclear. The V end was cut by 8 bases, the J end by 4 bases, with 9 bases between. Looked up from germline, CDR1 is MNHEY and CDR2 is SVGAGI. The CDR3 totals 13 residues. The CDR3 coding sequence is TGTGCCAGCTTCACACATTATAATTCACCCCTCCACTTT. Translated: CASFTHYNSPLHF.

This clone came up a few times. The chain has TRBV2 and TRBJ1-5, with D hard to call. V lost 1 base to trimming and J lost 2 bases, with 6 bases between them. The CDR3 length is 14 residues. Germline V CDR1 and CDR2: SNHLY, FYNNEI. This CDR3 reads CASSEGSRNQPQHF. CDR3 nucleotides: TGTGCCAGCAGTGAAGGGAGTCGCAATCAGCCCCAGCATTTT.

CDR3 nucleotide sequence: TGTGCCAGCAGCAACAACCCCGGGACAGGGGTCGGGGAGCTGTTTTTT. Residues: CASSNNPGTGVGELFF. V gene TRBV7-6 combines with J gene TRBJ2-2; 10 bases agree with TRBD1. Germline V gene sequence: CDR1 SGHVS, CDR2 FNYEAQ. Trimming at V came to 5 bases and at J to 7 bases, leaving 10 bases not matched to a gene. This CDR3 is 16 amino acids long.